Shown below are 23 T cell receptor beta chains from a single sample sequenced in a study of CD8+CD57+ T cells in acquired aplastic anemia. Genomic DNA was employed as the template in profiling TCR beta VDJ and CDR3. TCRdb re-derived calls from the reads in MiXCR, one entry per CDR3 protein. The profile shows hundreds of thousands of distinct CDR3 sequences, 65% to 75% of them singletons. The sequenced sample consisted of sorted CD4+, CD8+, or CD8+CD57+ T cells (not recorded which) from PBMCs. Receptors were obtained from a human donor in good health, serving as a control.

The CDR3 coding sequence is TGCAGTGCTAGAGACCTCTGGGCTTTCTATGGCTACACCTTC. Translated: CSARDLWAFYGYTF. V usage is TRBV20-1 and J usage is TRBJ1-2; unclear D gene. Germline V lookup: CDR1 DFQATT, CDR2 SNEGSKA (reference sequence). The CDR3 spans 14 residues. Between the trimmed V and J ends, which lost 0 bases and 4 bases, there was a span of 12 bases.

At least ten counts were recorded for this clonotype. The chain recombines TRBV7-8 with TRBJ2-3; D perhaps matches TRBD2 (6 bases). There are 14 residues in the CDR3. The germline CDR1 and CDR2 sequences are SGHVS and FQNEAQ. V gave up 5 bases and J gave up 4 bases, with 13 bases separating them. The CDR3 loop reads CASSPTRAADTQYF. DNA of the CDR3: TGTGCCAGCAGCCCGACTAGGGCAGCAGATACGCAGTATTTT.

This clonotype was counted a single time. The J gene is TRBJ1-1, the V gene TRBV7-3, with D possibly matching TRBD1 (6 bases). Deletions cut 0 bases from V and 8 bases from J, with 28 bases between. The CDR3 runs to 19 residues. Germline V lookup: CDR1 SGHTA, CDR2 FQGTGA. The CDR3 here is CASSLTGGLAGGHSKEAFF. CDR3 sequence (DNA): TGTGCCAGCAGCTTAACCGGTGGACTAGCGGGGGGACATTCAAAAGAAGCTTTCTTT.

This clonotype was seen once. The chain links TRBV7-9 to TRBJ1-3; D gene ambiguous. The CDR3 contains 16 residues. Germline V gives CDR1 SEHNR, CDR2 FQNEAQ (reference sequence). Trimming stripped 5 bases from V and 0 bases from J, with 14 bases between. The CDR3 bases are TGTGCCAGCAGCGTAGGTGGCCGCTACTCTGGAAACACCATATATTTT. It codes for CASSVGGRYSGNTIYF.

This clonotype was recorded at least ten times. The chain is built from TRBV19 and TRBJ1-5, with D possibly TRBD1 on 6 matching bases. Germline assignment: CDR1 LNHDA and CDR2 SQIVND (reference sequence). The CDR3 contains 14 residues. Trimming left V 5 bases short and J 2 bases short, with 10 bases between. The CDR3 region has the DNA TGTGCCAGTAGTTTGGGGGGCCGCAATCAGCCCCAGCATTTT. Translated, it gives CASSLGGRNQPQHF.

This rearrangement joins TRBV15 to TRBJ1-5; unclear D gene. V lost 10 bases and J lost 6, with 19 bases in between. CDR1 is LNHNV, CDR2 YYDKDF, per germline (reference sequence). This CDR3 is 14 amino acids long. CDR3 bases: TGTGCCAGCAACCCACAGAGCGCGCGTCAGCCCCAGCATTTT. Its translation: CASNPQSARQPQHF. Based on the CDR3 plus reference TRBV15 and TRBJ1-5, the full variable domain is DAMVIQNPRYQVTQFGKPVTLSCSQTLNHNVMYWYQQKSSQAPKLLFHYYDKDFNNEADTPDNFQSRRPNTSFCFLDIRSPGLGDTAMYLCASNPQSARQPQHFGDGTRLSIL.

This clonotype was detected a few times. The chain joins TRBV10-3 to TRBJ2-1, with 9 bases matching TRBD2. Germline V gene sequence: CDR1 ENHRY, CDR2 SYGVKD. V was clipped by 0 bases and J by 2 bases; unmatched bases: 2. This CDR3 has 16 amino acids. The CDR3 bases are TGTGCCATCAGTGAGTCCCAGCGGGGGGCCTACAATGAGCAGTTCTTC. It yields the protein CAISESQRGAYNEQFF.

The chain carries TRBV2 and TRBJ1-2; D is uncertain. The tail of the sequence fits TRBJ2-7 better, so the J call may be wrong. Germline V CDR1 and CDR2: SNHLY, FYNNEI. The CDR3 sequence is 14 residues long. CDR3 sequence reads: CASSSQAAVYEQYF. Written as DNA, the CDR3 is TGTGCCAGCAGCTCCCAGGCCGCAGTCTACGAGCAGTACTTC.

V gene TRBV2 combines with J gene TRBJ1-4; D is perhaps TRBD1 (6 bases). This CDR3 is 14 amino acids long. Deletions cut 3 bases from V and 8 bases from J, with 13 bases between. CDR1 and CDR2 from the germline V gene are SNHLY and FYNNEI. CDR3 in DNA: TGTGCCAGCAGTGAGGGGGCGGACCCGGAAAAACTGTTTTTT. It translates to CASSEGADPEKLFF.

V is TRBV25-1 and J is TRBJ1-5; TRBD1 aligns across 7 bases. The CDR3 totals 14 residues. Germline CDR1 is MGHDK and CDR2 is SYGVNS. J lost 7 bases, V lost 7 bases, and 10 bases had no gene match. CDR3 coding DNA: TGTGCCAGCACCCGGGGGGGCAGGGGGCAGCCCCAGCATTTT. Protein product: CASTRGGRGQPQHF.

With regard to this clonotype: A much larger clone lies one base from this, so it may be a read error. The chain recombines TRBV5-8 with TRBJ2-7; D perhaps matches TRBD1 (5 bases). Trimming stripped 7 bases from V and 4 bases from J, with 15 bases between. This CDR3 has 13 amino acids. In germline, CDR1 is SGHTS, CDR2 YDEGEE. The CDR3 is CASPSIQGYEQYF. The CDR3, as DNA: TGTGCCAGCCCATCAATCCAGGGATACGAGCAGTACTTC.

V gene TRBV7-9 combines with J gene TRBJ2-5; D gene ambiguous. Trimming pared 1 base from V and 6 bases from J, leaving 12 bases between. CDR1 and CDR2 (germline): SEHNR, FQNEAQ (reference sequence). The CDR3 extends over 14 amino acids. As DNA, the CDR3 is TGTGCCAGCAGCTTAGTCCCGGCTCTAAAGACCCAGTACTTC. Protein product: CASSLVPALKTQYF.

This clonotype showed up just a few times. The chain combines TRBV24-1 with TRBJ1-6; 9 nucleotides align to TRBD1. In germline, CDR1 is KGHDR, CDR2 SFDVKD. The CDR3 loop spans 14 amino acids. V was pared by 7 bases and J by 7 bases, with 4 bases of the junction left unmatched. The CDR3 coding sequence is TGTGCCACCAGAGGGACAGGGCTGAATTCACCCCTCCACTTT. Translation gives CATRGTGLNSPLHF.

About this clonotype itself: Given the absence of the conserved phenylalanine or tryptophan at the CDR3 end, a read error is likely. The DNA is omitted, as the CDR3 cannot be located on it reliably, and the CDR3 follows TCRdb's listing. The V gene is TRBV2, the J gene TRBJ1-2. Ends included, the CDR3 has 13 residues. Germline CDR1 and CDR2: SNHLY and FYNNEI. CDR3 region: CASSVRALGGGTL.

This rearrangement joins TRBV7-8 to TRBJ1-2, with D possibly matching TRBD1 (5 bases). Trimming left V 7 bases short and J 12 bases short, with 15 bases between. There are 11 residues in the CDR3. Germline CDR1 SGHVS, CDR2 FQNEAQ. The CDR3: CASTDSWDDTF. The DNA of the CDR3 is TGTGCCAGCACCGACAGTTGGGACGACACCTTC.

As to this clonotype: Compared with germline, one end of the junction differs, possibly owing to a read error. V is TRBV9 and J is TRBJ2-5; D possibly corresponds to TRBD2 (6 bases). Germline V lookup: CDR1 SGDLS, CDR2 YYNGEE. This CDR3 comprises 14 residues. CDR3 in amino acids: CATSVVPGVGTQYF. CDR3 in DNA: TGTGCCACCAGCGTAGTTCCGGGGGTGGGGACCCAGTACTTC.

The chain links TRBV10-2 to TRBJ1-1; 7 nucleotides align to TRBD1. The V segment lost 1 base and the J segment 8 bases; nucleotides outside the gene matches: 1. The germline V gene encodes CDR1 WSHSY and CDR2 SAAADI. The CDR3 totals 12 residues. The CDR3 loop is CASSEFRGEAFF. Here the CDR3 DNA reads TGCGCCAGCAGTGAGTTCAGGGGGGAAGCTTTCTTT.

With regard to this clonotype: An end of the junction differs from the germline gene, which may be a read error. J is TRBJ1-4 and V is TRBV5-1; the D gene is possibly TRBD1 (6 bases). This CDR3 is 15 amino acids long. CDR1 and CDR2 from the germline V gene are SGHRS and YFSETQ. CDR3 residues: CASSLGDTENEKLFF. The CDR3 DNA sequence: TGTGCCAGCAGCTTAGGGGACACAGAAAATGAAAAACTGTTTTTT.

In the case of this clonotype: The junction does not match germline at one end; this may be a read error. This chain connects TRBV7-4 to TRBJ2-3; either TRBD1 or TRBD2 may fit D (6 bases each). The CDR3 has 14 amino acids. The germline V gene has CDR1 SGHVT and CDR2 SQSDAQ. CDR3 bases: TGTGCTAGCAGCTTCCGCCTTGGGGGGCGTACGCAGTATTTT. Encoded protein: CASSFRLGGRTQYF. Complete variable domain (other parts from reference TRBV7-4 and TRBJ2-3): GAGVSQSPRYKVAKRGRDVALRCDSISGHVTLYWYRQTLGQGSEVLTYSQSDAQRDKSGRPSGRFSAERPERSVSTLKIQRTEQGDSAVYLCASSFRLGGRTQYFGPGTRLTVL.

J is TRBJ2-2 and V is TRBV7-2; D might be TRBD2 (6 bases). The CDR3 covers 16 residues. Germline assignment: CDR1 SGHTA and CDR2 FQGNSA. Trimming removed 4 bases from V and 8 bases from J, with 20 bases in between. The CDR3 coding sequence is TGTGCCAGCAGCTGCGGGACCGGCCCCAACAATGGGGAGCTGTTTTTT. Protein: CASSCGTGPNNGELFF.

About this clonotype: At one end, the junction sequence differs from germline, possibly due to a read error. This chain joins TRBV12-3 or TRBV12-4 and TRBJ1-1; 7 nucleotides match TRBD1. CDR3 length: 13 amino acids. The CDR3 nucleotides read TGCGCCAGCTTTGATACAGGGGACACTGAAGCTTTCTTT. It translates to CASFDTGDTEAFF.

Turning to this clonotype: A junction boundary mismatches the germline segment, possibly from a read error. CDR3 sequence: CASSSRDRETQYFF. CDR3 coding DNA: TGTGCCAGCAGCTCCCGGGATCGGGAGACCCAGTACTTCTTC. The chain carries TRBV7-9 and TRBJ1-2; D not certain. Germline CDR1 SEHNR, CDR2 FQNEAQ (reference sequence). CDR3 length: 14 amino acids.

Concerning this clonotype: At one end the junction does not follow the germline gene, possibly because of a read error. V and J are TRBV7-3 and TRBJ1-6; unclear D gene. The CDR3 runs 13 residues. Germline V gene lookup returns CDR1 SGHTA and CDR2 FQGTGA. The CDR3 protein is CASSLAGGSALHF. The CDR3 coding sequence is TGTGCCAGTAGCTTGGCTGGAGGGTCAGCCCTCCACTTT.